This TCR beta chain was obtained from a study of PD-1 blockade in mismatch repair-deficient tumors. Deletions cut 9 bases from V and 0 bases from J, with 11 bases between. This CDR3 region has 14 residues. Germline assignment: CDR1 LNHDA and CDR2 SQIVND (reference sequence). TCRdb's table, derived via immunoSEQ multiplex PCR, lists solely in-frame clones and lacks some. The sample records roughly 130,000 clones, 88% being singletons. The TCR comes from an adult with mismatch repair-deficient cancer. The J gene is TRBJ1-4, the V gene TRBV19; D remains ambiguous. The sequencing here drew on peripheral blood, taken just over 70 weeks after starting pembrolizumab. CDR3 DNA: TGTGCCAGCACCTACACCTCAACTAATGAAAAACTGTTTTTT. Translation: CASTYTSTNEKLFF. Variable domain in full (rest from reference TRBV19 and TRBJ1-4): DGGITQSPKYLFRKEGQNVTLSCEQNLNHDAMYWYRQDPGQGLRLIYYSQIVNDFQKGDIAEGYSVSREKKESFPLTVTSAQKNPTAFYLCASTYTSTNEKLFFGSGTQLSVL.